The clone carrying this T cell receptor (beta chain) turned up a few times. The antigen is not known. TCRdb keeps only in-frame clones here, not all; method: immunoSEQ multiplex PCR. The data hold some 130,000 clones, with 85% to 90% observed a single time. Germline CDR1 WNHNN, CDR2 SYGVQD (reference sequence). The CDR3 covers 13 residues. The ends were cut back, 5 bases at V and 4 bases at J, with 12 bases in the middle. The data were obtained in a study of T cell responses to AZD1222 COVID-19 vaccine. Study-wide background: Second doses at about 4 or about 12 weeks were pooled.

Study-wide results and limits: Spike-wide coverage was observed for vaccine-associated CD4 TCRs, with dominant responses at 160-218 and 743-854.

This chain connects TRBV10-1 to TRBJ2-7, with a possible D match to TRBD1 (6 bases). The starting material was peripheral blood, obtained on day 0 of AZD1222 vaccination. This sequence was found in an adult in good health. The chain's CDR3 is CASSSGQGYEQYF. CDR3 nucleotides: TGCGCCAGCAGTAGTGGGCAGGGGTACGAGCAGTACTTC.